This T cell receptor (beta chain) was retrieved from a study of CD8+ T cells in alopecia areata. This clone turned up a few times. Germline V CDR1 and CDR2: SQVTM, ANQGSEA. The ends were cut back, 3 bases at V and 7 bases at J, with 12 bases in the middle. The CDR3 contains 12 residues. Following extraction, RNA underwent reverse transcription to cDNA, which served as the sequencing template. Profiling relied on immunoSEQ multiplex PCR, and the TCRdb table lists in-frame clones only, not all of them. Of hundreds of thousands of clones in the sample, 67% were seen once. Those with alopecia areata gave lesional scalp punch biopsies and peripheral blood.

This specimen was CD4+ T cells sorted from blood, taken at week 0. The sequence derives from a human donor with alopecia areata. The V gene is TRBV29-1, the J gene TRBJ1-1, with D possibly TRBD1 on 5 matching bases. Here the CDR3 reads CSVDGTGLEAFF. The CDR3 nucleotides are TGCAGCGTTGATGGGACGGGACTTGAAGCTTTCTTT.